The text below deals with one T cell receptor beta chain. This receptor's antigen is unknown. No base quality values were provided; no much bigger clone lies one nucleotide off. The sample originates from a study of early T cells in non-severe SARS-CoV-2 infection (dated by TCRdb to the early 2020s). About the investigation overall: Because TCR sequencing was done on bulk RNA from unsorted whole blood, the alpha and beta chains could not be paired. The investigation overall reported the following: VDJdb matching was skewed toward anti-spike CD8 responses and likely underestimated virus-specific expansions by missing private and CD4 specificities.

The cysteine opens and the phenylalanine closes a CDR3 of 16 amino acids. Only the CDR3 portion is preserved as DNA: 48 bases, with reading frame beginning at the first base. The germline V gene provides CDR1 SGHVS and CDR2 FQNEAQ. Trimming at the junction amounts to 5 bases on V and 0 bases on J, and the germline ends lie 16 bases apart. Receptor libraries were prepared by 5' RACE. Sequenced on a NextSeq 500. In the TCR library protocol, unique molecular identifiers were attached to individual cDNA molecules to correct for PCR bias and sequencing error. Sequencing covered both TCR alpha and beta chains, and within each sample the abundances of alpha and beta sequences were tightly co-correlated. In the original analysis: Decombinator V4 was used to perform V gene, J gene and CDR3 annotation of TCR sequences. TCRs were defined as expanded if a significant change between any two time points was detected under a Poisson model with p below 0.0001. TCR abundances were normalised to the total number of TCRs sequenced per sample and expressed as counts per million. MAIT TCRs were defined by TRAV1-2 paired with TRAJ12, TRAJ20 or TRAJ33, and iNKT TCRs by TRAV10 paired with TRAJ18. VDJdb, accessed on 1 November 2021, was searched for TCRs annotated for CMV, EBV and SARS-CoV-2, and TCRs annotated for more than one antigen were excluded. The public reads were quality trimmed at Q25 with fastp and then assembled into clones with MiXCR by TCRdb, keeping productive beta chains. Rows with a matching CDR3 protein are joined into one entry that keeps the most common DNA and genes. TCRdb's processing, not the study's, gives the V and J calls here. The sample includes roughly 26,000 distinct CDR3 sequences, with 5.1% observed a single time. The ten largest clones take up 3% to 5% of the sample.

The study was a case-control design nested within a healthcare worker cohort in London, UK, with weekly nasopharyngeal swab PCR tests and blood sampling. Healthcare workers were recruited between 23 and 31 March 2020, during the week of the UK lockdown, and were followed weekly for up to 16 weeks. The chain employs TRBV7-8 and TRBJ1-1, and TRBD1 may be the D gene, going by 6 matching bases. This clonotype originated in an adult who was a healthcare worker with PCR-confirmed SARS-CoV-2 infection or an uninfected control (not recorded which). Specimen: whole blood. The CDR3 protein is CASSPPRTAMNTEAFF. The DNA sequence follows: TGTGCCAGCAGCCCCCCTAGGACAGCGATGAACACTGAAGCTTTCTTT.